The present T cell receptor beta chain was sequenced within a study of beta chain features in type 1 diabetes. The CDR3 length is 16 residues. With V trimmed by 6 bases and J by 5 bases, 7 bases remained unmatched. CDR1 and CDR2 (germline): MNHNY, SVGAGI (reference sequence). Sequencing targeted expressed TCRB transcripts, as all isolated RNA had been reverse transcribed. The method was immunoSEQ multiplex PCR; TCRdb's version includes in-frame clones alone and lacks a portion of them. Here the sample spans approximately 400,000 clones, roughly 15% being singletons. Material for sequencing was naive CD4+ T cells from blood. V and J are TRBV6-6 and TRBJ2-3, with TRBD2 matching 14 bases. The receptor was derived from a woman under 30 in good health. CDR3 loop: CASSPTSGRAIDTQYF. CDR3 DNA: TGTGCCAGCAGCCCGACTAGCGGGAGGGCTATAGATACGCAGTATTTT.